Each of the 30 T cell receptor beta chains below was sequenced from the same sample in a study of vaccination and CD4 T cells after COVID-19. Via MiXCR, TCRdb re-called the PCR reads, giving one row per CDR3 protein. The sample yields some 29,000 distinct CDR3 sequences, roughly 50% seen once. Noted time point: late sampling 161 to 241 days after vaccination in three convalescent patients. The sequencing used CD4+ T cells from blood, collected about 7 months after SARS-CoV-2 vaccination. The receptors here all came from a human donor who had recovered from COVID-19.

This clonotype appeared once. The rearrangement uses TRBV4-3 and TRBJ1-1; D remains ambiguous. This CDR3 spans 15 amino acids. Germline-derived CDR1 and CDR2 are LGHNA and YSLEER. V was shortened by 4 bases and J by 1 base, with 13 bases between the two germline ends. CDR3 sequence: CASSPNLRANTEAFF. CDR3 nucleotides: TGCGCCAGCAGCCCCAATTTGCGGGCGAACACTGAAGCTTTCTTT.

The V call is TRBV15, the J call TRBJ1-1; D is unclear. From germline, CDR1 is LNHNV and CDR2 YYDKDF (reference sequence). CDR3 size: 16 residues. V lost 0 bases, J lost 0 bases, and 11 bases lay in between. The CDR3: CATSRDLPRVNTEAFF. The CDR3 DNA is TGTGCCACCAGCAGAGATCTTCCAAGGGTGAACACTGAAGCTTTCTTT.

V gene TRBV6-1 combines with J gene TRBJ2-7, with 8 nucleotides matching TRBD1. The J segment lost 3 bases and the V segment lost 6 bases, leaving 4 bases of the junction unmatched. The CDR3 runs 13 residues. Germline V CDR1 and CDR2: MNHNS, SASEGT. The CDR3 loop is CASRQGGGYEQYF. CDR3 in DNA: TGTGCCAGCAGACAGGGGGGTGGCTACGAGCAGTACTTC.

The chain carries TRBV6-1 and TRBJ1-1; tentatively, D is TRBD1 (5 bases). The CDR3 runs to 16 residues. The germline V gene encodes CDR1 MNHNS and CDR2 SASEGT. V shed 5 bases and J shed 1 base, with 17 bases lying between them. The CDR3 DNA sequence: TGTGCCAGCAGTACTCCCCTCGGGACGGGGAACACTGAAGCTTTCTTT. Its protein is CASSTPLGTGNTEAFF.

The chain has TRBV6-1 and TRBJ2-7; perhaps D is TRBD1 or TRBD2 (5 bases each). The CDR3 runs 12 residues. V shed 5 bases and J shed 5 bases, with 10 bases lying between them. Germline loops: CDR1 MNHNS, CDR2 SASEGT. The CDR3 sequence is CASSRDADEQYF. In DNA form, the CDR3 reads TGTGCCAGCAGTCGGGACGCCGACGAGCAGTACTTC.

V and J are TRBV6-1 and TRBJ2-2; 14 bases fit TRBD2. Trimming cost V 6 bases and J 7 bases; bases outside gene matches: 7. Germline values: CDR1 MNHNS, CDR2 SASEGT. The CDR3 is made up of 16 amino acids. Here the CDR3 reads CASSRLAGGPGGELFF. CDR3 nucleotides: TGTGCCAGCAGCAGACTAGCGGGAGGGCCGGGCGGGGAGCTGTTTTTT.

The chain has TRBV20-1 and TRBJ1-1; weak D call: TRBD1 (5 bases). The ends were cut back, 6 bases at V and 1 base at J, with 15 bases in the middle. The CDR3 extends over 14 amino acids. Germline V gives CDR1 DFQATT, CDR2 SNEGSKA (reference sequence). The CDR3 coding sequence is TGCAGTGCCGCAACCGGGACGGCGAACACTGAAGCTTTCTTT. It yields the protein CSAATGTANTEAFF.

In its sample, this clonotype was seen a few times. The V call is TRBV21-1, the J call TRBJ1-2; the D call of TRBD1 is as the table states it, not checked on the DNA. TRBV21-1 represents a pseudogene. The CDR3 spans 13 residues. The CDR3 loop is CAGEQGITYGYTF. The CDR3 coding sequence is TGTGCCGGAGAACAGGGCATCACCTATGGCTACACCTTC.

This clonotype turned up a few times. This chain joins TRBV19 and TRBJ1-5; D ambiguous. Germline CDR1 is LNHDA and CDR2 is SQIVND (reference sequence). This CDR3 region has 12 residues. The V gene lost 7 bases and the J gene lost 2 bases, with 6 bases spanning the gap. CDR3 nucleotides: TGTGCCAGTACTGTGGGCAATCAGCCCCAGCATTTT. This gives the protein CASTVGNQPQHF.

As for this clonotype: The DNA is omitted, as the CDR3 cannot be located on it reliably, and the CDR3 follows TCRdb's listing. The rearrangement uses TRBV29-1 and TRBJ2-5; the DNA was not used to check the table's D call, TRBD2. CDR1 and CDR2 from the germline V gene are SQVTM and ANQGSEA. The CDR3 is 24 amino acids in total, end residues counted. CDR3: CAPSQTSVYFCASSLAGTQETQYF.

The chain couples TRBV6-5 to TRBJ2-1; no definite D call. Germline loops: CDR1 MNHEY, CDR2 SVGAGI. Deletions cut 0 bases from V and 7 bases from J, with 13 bases between. This CDR3 has 15 residues. CDR3 sequence: CASSYSLFRQNEQFF. In DNA form, the CDR3 reads TGTGCCAGCAGTTACTCGCTTTTCAGGCAGAATGAGCAGTTCTTC.

J is TRBJ2-1 and V is TRBV20-1; D is unresolved. The V end lost 4 bases, the J end lost 7 bases, and 14 bases lay between the germline ends. This CDR3 has 13 amino acids. CDR1 DFQATT and CDR2 SNEGSKA come from the germline V gene (reference sequence). This CDR3 is CSAKIPVVNEQFF. The DNA for the CDR3 is TGCAGTGCTAAAATACCCGTTGTGAATGAGCAGTTCTTC.

The chain has TRBV29-1 and TRBJ2-7, with D maybe TRBD1 (5 bases). The V end lost 6 bases, the J end lost 1 base, and 13 bases lay between the germline ends. The V gene's germline CDR1 is SQVTM and CDR2 ANQGSEA. This CDR3 region has 13 residues. CDR3 DNA: TGCAGCGTCCTGTGGACATTTTCCTACGAGCAGTACTTC. Amino acids: CSVLWTFSYEQYF.

This clonotype has only a few counts. The V gene is TRBV7-9, the J gene TRBJ2-4; no clear D gene. The CDR3 loop spans 12 amino acids. With 5 bases removed from V and 8 bases from J, the gap between germline ends came to 10 bases. The germline V gene encodes CDR1 SEHNR and CDR2 FQNEAQ (reference sequence). The CDR3 DNA sequence: TGTGCCAGCAGCCCGGACGGATACATTCAGTACTTC. Translating gives CASSPDGYIQYF. Looking up the rest from reference TRBV7-9 and TRBJ2-4 gives the full variable domain: DTGVSQNPRHKITKRGQNVTFRCDPISEHNRLYWYRQTLGQGPEFLTYFQNEAQLEKSRLLSDRFSAERPKGSFSTLEIQRTEQGDSAMYLCASSPDGYIQYFGAGTRLSVL.

This clonotype was seen only a few times. This chain connects TRBV12-3 or TRBV12-4 to TRBJ1-2; D remains ambiguous. The CDR3 length is 12 residues. Trimming took off 3 bases at V and 4 bases at J, with 6 bases between the two ends. CDR3 sequence reads: CASSFATYGYTF. DNA for the CDR3: TGTGCCAGCAGTTTCGCCACCTATGGCTACACCTTC.

The chain uses TRBV28 and TRBJ2-1, with unresolved D. The CDR3 is made up of 14 amino acids. V lost 7 bases to trimming and J lost 5 bases, with 15 bases between them. Germline V lookup: CDR1 MDHEN, CDR2 SYDVKM. The CDR3 loop is CASTLGPIDNEQFF. The CDR3 region has the DNA TGTGCCAGCACGCTCGGACCAATCGACAATGAGCAGTTCTTC.

This clonotype was seen a few times. The chain has TRBV2 and TRBJ2-2; D call uncertain. V was pared by 0 bases and J by 5 bases, with 13 bases between. The CDR3 consists of 16 residues. Looked up from germline, CDR1 is SNHLY and CDR2 is FYNNEI. This CDR3 is CASSEALQRRTGELFF. In nucleotides, the CDR3 is TGTGCCAGCAGTGAAGCGCTTCAGCGAAGGACCGGGGAGCTGTTTTTT.

This clonotype was recorded a few times. The chain links TRBV6-1 to TRBJ1-5; 7 bases are shared with TRBD1. V shed 6 bases and J 6 bases; nucleotides not matched to a gene: 8. The V gene's germline CDR1 is MNHNS and CDR2 SASEGT. CDR3 length: 14 amino acids. CDR3 in amino acids: CASRTKQGFQPQHF. DNA for the CDR3: TGTGCCAGCAGGACAAAACAGGGGTTTCAGCCCCAGCATTTT.

The V gene is TRBV20-1, the J gene TRBJ1-2; no clear D. Germline V CDR1 and CDR2: DFQATT, SNEGSKA (reference sequence). Trimming shortened V by 0 bases and J by 1 base, and 12 bases separated the two germline ends. CDR3 size: 15 residues. CDR3: CSAREQLADNYGYTF. CDR3 nucleotides: TGCAGTGCTAGAGAGCAACTAGCTGATAACTATGGCTACACCTTC.

The chain couples TRBV7-9 to TRBJ2-2; D possibly corresponds to TRBD2 (5 bases). Germline CDR1 SEHNR, CDR2 FQNEAQ (reference sequence). Trimming left V 5 bases short and J 3 bases short, with 13 bases between. CDR3 length equals 15 residues. The CDR3 DNA reads as TGTGCCAGCAGCCTCTACCAGGAGGACACCGGGGAGCTGTTTTTT. Translation gives CASSLYQEDTGELFF.

This clonotype has a handful of counts. The chain recombines TRBV20-1 with TRBJ2-5; TRBD2 matches at 9 bases. CDR3 length equals 13 residues. After removal of 1 base from V and 7 bases from J, the junction contained 4 bases not matched to a gene. The germline V gene encodes CDR1 DFQATT and CDR2 SNEGSKA (reference sequence). The CDR3 is CSARASAGGTQYF. The CDR3 nucleotides are TGCAGTGCTAGAGCGTCAGCGGGAGGGACCCAGTACTTC.

V and J are TRBV7-8 and TRBJ2-7; possible D gene TRBD2, 5 bases. The CDR3 length is 13 residues. CDR1 and CDR2 (germline): SGHVS, FQNEAQ. The V and J ends lost 8 bases and 0 bases respectively, with 11 bases between them. As DNA, the CDR3 is TGTGCCAGCGGGAGTCCGAGCTCCTACGAGCAGTACTTC. It is translated as CASGSPSSYEQYF.

This clonotype was seen a few times. The chain joins TRBV7-8 to TRBJ2-3; 10 nucleotides match TRBD1. The germline CDR1 and CDR2 sequences are SGHVS and FQNEAQ. This CDR3 has 15 amino acids. J was trimmed by 4 bases and V by 5 bases; bases with no gene match: 6. DNA for the CDR3: TGTGCCAGCAGCCCAAGACAGGGGGCCGCAGATACGCAGTATTTT. Its protein is CASSPRQGAADTQYF.

This sequence joins TRBV20-1 and TRBJ1-2, with TRBD1 identical over 7 bases. This CDR3 contains 13 residues. The germline V gene has CDR1 DFQATT and CDR2 SNEGSKA (reference sequence). Trimming cost V 1 base and J 8 bases; bases outside gene matches: 7. The CDR3 coding sequence is TGCAGTGCTAGAGTTAGACAGGGTACCGGCTACACCTTC. Its protein is CSARVRQGTGYTF.

This clonotype was observed a handful of times. The rearrangement joins TRBV14 to TRBJ2-5; TRBD1 aligns across 7 bases. CDR3 length: 18 residues. Unmatched junction bases numbered 15, after V lost 3 bases and J lost 2 bases. The germline V gene has CDR1 SGHDN and CDR2 FVKESK. The CDR3 loop reads CASSHRRGSEGLQETQYF. In DNA form, the CDR3 reads TGTGCCAGCAGCCATCGCAGGGGGAGTGAGGGCTTACAAGAGACCCAGTACTTC.

V is TRBV20-1 and J is TRBJ1-5; 7 nucleotides agree with TRBD1. Germline loops: CDR1 DFQATT, CDR2 SNEGSKA (reference sequence). After removal of 3 bases from V and 0 bases from J, the junction contained 5 bases not matched to a gene. The CDR3 is made up of 15 amino acids. CDR3 nucleotide sequence: TGCAGTGCTAGTGTCGGGACAGATAGCAATCAGCCCCAGCATTTT. Protein sequence: CSASVGTDSNQPQHF.

This clonotype occurred once. J is TRBJ2-1 and V is TRBV7-8; D not resolved. CDR3 length equals 13 residues. Trimming shortened V by 10 bases and J by 6 bases, and 16 bases separated the two germline ends. Germline-derived CDR1 and CDR2 are SGHVS and FQNEAQ. In nucleotides, the CDR3 is TGTGCCACTACGGGTAATATGGGCAATGAGCAGTTCTTC. Residues: CATTGNMGNEQFF.

J is TRBJ2-7 and V is TRBV7-6; 13 nucleotides match TRBD2. Trimming cost V 5 bases and J 4 bases; bases outside gene matches: 11. Germline V gene lookup returns CDR1 SGHVS and CDR2 FNYEAQ. The CDR3 extends over 17 amino acids. Here the CDR3 reads CASSPGLAGEIAYEQYF. DNA for the CDR3: TGTGCCAGCAGCCCCGGACTAGCGGGAGAAATCGCGTACGAGCAGTACTTC.

The chain carries TRBV27 and TRBJ2-3; the D gene is possibly TRBD1 (5 bases). Per germline, CDR1 MNHEY and CDR2 SMNVEV (reference sequence). Trimming removed 2 bases from V and 4 bases from J, with 10 bases in between. The CDR3 is 14 amino acids. The chain's CDR3 is CASSLLQQADTQYF. CDR3 nucleotide sequence: TGTGCCAGCAGTTTACTGCAACAGGCAGATACGCAGTATTTT.

The rearrangement joins TRBV7-9 to TRBJ1-3; possibly TRBD1 for D (5 bases). CDR1 and CDR2 from the germline V gene are SEHNR and FQNEAQ (reference sequence). The CDR3 spans 15 residues. V was trimmed by 0 bases and J by 3 bases, leaving 9 bases between them. Here the CDR3 DNA reads TGTGCCAGCAGCTTAGCGTCGGGGGTTGGAAACACCATATATTTT. Amino acids: CASSLASGVGNTIYF.